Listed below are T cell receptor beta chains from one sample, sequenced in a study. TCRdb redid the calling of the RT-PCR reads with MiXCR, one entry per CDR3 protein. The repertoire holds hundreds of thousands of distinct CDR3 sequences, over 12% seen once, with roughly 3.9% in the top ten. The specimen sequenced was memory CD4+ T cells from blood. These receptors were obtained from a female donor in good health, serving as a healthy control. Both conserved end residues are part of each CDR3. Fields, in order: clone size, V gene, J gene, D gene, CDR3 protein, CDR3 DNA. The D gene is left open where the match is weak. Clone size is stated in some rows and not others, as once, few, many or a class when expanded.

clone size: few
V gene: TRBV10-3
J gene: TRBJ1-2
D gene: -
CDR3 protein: CAISGKPDWGYTF
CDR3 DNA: TGTGCCATCAGTGGGAAACCTGACTGGGGCTACACCTTC

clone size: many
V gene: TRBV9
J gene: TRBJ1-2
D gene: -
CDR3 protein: CASSALSGQNYGYTF
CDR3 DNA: TGTGCCAGCAGCGCCCTATCGGGCCAGAACTATGGCTACACCTTC

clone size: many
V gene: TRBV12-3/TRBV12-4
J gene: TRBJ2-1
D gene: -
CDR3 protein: CASSFGGPVVEQFF
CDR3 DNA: TGTGCCAGCAGTTTTGGGGGGCCGGTGGTTGAGCAGTTCTTC

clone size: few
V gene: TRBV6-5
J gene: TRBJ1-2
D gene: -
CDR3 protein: CASSYSGGGYTF
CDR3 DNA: TGTGCCAGCAGTTACTCCGGGGGGGGCTACACCTTC

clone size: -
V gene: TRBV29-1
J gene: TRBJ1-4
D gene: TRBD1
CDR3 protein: CSVDGDREGQLFF
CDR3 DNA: TGCAGCGTTGACGGGGACAGGGAGGGCCAACTGTTTTTT

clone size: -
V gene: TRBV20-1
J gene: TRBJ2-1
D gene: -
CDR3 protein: CSARDDKPLGGEQFF
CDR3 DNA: TGCAGTGCTAGAGATGACAAGCCTCTCGGGGGTGAGCAGTTCTTC

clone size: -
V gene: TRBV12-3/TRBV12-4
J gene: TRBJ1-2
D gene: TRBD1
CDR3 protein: CASTKTGGGAGYTF
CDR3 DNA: TGTGCCAGCACTAAAACGGGAGGGGGCGCTGGCTACACCTTC

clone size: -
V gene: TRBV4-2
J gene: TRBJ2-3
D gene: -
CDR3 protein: CASSQVGDITTHTQYF
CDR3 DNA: TGTGCCAGCAGCCAAGTTGGAGACATCACGACGCATACGCAGTATTTT

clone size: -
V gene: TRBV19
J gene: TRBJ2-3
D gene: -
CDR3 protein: CASSITWEISTDTQYF
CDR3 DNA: TGTGCCAGTAGTATCACGTGGGAGATAAGCACAGATACGCAGTATTTT

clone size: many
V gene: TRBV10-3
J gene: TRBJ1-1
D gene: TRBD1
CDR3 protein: CAISQRDRWTEAFF
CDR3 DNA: TGTGCCATCAGTCAAAGGGACAGATGGACTGAAGCTTTCTTT

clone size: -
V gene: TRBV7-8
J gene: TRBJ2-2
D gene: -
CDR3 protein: CASSKGTSNGELFF
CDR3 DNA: TGTGCCAGCAGCAAAGGGACAAGCAACGGGGAGCTGTTTTTT

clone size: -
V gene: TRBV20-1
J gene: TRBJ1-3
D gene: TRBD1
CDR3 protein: CSATAGTAGNTIYF
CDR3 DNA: TGCAGTGCTACCGCTGGGACAGCAGGAAACACCATATATTTT

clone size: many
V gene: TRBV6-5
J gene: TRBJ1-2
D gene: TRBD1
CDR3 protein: CASRSGQGVLYGYTF
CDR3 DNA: TGTGCCAGCAGGTCCGGACAGGGGGTCCTCTATGGCTACACCTTC

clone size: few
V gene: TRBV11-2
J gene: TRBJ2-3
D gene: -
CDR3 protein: CASNNGQFTDTQYF
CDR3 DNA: TGTGCCAGCAACAACGGACAATTCACAGATACGCAGTATTTT

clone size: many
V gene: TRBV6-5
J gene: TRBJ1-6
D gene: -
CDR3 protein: CASSYFPAYNSPLHF
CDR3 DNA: TGTGCCAGCAGTTACTTCCCAGCCTATAATTCACCCCTCCACTTT

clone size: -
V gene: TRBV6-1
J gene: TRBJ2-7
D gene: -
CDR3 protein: CASREMHTSYEQYF
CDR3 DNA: TGTGCCAGCAGGGAAATGCATACGTCCTACGAGCAGTACTTC

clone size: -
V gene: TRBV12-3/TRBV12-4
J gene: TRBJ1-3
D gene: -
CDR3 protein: CASTRRSSGNTIYF
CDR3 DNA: TGTGCCAGCACGCGGCGAAGCTCTGGAAACACCATATATTTT

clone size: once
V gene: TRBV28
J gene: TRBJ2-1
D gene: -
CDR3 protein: CASSLPGTYNEQFF
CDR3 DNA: TGTGCCAGCAGTTTACCAGGTACATACAATGAGCAGTTCTTC

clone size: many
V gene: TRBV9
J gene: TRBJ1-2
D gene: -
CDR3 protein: CASSVEENYGYTF
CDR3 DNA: TGTGCCAGCAGCGTAGAAGAGAACTATGGCTACACCTTC

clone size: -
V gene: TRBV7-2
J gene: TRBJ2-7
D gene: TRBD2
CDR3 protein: CASSLQAGSSYEQYF
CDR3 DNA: TGTGCCAGCAGCTTACAAGCGGGGTCCTCCTACGAGCAGTACTTC

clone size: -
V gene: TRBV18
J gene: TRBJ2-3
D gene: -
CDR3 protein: CASSPPSGREDTQYF
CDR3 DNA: TGTGCCAGCTCACCACCCTCAGGGAGAGAGGATACGCAGTATTTT

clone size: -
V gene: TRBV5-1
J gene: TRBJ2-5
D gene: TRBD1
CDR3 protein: CASGDSQSLETQYF
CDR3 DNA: TGCGCCAGCGGGGACAGCCAGAGTTTGGAGACCCAGTACTTC

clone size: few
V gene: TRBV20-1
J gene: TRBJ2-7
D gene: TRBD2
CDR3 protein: CSARDPSGRSSYEQYF
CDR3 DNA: TGCAGTGCTAGAGACCCTAGCGGGAGGAGCTCCTACGAGCAGTACTTC

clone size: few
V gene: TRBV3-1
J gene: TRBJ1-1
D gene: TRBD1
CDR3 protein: CASSRGQVNTEAFF
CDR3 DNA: TGTGCCAGCAGCCGGGGACAGGTGAACACTGAAGCTTTCTTT

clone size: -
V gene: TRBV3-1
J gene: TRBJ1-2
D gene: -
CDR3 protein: CASSKWWPCYGYTF
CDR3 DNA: TGTGCCAGCAGCAAATGGTGGCCATGCTATGGCTACACCTTC

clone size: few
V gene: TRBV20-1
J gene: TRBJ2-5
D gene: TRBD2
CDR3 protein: CSAATSGQETQYF
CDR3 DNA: TGCAGTGCCGCTACTAGCGGACAAGAGACCCAGTACTTC

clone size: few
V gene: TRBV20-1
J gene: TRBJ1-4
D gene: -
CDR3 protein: CSARGGMGNEKLFF
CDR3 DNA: TGCAGTGCTAGAGGGGGAATGGGTAATGAAAAACTGTTTTTT

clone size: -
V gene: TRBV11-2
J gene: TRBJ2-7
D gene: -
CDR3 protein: CASSPGVGSYYEQYF
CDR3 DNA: TGTGCCAGCAGCCCCGGGGTGGGGTCGTACTACGAGCAGTACTTC

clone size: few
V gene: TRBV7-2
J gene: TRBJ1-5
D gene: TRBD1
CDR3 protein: CASSSSGQYSNQPQHF
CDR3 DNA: TGTGCCAGCAGCTCTTCGGGACAGTATAGCAATCAGCCCCAGCATTTT